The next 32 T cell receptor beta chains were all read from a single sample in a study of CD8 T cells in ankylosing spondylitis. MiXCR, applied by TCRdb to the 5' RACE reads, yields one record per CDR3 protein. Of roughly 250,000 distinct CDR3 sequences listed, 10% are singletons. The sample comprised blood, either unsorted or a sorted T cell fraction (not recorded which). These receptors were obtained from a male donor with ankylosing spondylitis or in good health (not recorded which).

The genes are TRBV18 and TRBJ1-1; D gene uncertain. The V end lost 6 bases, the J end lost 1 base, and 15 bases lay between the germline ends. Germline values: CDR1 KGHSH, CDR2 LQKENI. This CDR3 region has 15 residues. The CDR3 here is CASSSGFNRNTEAFF. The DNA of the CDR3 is TGTGCCAGCTCGTCAGGTTTTAACAGGAACACTGAAGCTTTCTTT.

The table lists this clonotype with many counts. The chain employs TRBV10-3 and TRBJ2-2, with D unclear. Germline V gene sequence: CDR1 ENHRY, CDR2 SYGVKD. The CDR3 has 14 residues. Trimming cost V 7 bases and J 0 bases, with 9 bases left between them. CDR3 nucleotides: TGTGCCATCAAGGCCAACGCGAACACCGGGGAGCTGTTTTTT. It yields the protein CAIKANANTGELFF.

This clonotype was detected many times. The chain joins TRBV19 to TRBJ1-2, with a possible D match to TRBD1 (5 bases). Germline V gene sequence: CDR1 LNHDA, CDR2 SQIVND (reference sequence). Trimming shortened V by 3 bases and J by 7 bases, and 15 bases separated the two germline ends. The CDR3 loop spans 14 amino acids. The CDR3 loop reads CASSIDGGVSGYTF. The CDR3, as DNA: TGTGCCAGTAGTATTGATGGGGGAGTTAGTGGCTACACCTTC.

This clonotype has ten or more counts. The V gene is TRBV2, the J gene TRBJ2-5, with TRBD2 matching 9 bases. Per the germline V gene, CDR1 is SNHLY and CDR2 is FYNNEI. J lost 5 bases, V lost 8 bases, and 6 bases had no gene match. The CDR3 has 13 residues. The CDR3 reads CASHSGSGETQYF. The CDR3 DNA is TGTGCCAGCCATAGCGGGAGTGGGGAGACCCAGTACTTC.

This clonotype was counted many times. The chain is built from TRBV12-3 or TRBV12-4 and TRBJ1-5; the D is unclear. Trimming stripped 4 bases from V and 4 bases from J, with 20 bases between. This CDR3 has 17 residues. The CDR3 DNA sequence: TGTGCCAGCAGTTACCCAGGCGGGTCTGTGGGGAATCAGCCCCAGCATTTT. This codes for CASSYPGGSVGNQPQHF.

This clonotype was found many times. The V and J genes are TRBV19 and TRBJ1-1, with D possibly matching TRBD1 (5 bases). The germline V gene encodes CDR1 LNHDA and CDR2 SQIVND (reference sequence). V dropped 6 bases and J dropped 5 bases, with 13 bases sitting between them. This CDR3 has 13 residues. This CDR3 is CASSGNQGTEAFF. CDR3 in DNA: TGTGCCAGTAGCGGTAACCAGGGTACTGAAGCTTTCTTT.

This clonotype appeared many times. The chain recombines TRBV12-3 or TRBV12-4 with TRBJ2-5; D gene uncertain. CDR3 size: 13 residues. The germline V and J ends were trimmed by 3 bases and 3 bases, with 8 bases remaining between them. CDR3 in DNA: TGTGCCAGCAGTTTTCAGGCTGAAGAGACCCAGTACTTC. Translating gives CASSFQAEETQYF.

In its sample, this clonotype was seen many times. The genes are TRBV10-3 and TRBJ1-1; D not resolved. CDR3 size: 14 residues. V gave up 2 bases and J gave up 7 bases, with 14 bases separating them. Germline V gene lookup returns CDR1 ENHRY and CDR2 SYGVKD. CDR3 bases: TGTGCCATCAGTGAGGGGCCTACCGGAGATGAAGCTTTCTTT. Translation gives CAISEGPTGDEAFF.

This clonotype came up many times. CDR3 nucleotides: TGTGCCAGCAGTGATAGAAGCGGGAGGGCCAACAATGAGCAGTTCTTC. Its translation: CASSDRSGRANNEQFF. The chain uses TRBV3-1 and TRBJ2-1, with 10 bases that match TRBD2. The CDR3 loop spans 16 amino acids. Per the germline V gene, CDR1 is LGHDT and CDR2 is YNNKEL (reference sequence). V lost 6 bases to trimming and J lost 5 bases; unmatched junction nucleotides: 10.

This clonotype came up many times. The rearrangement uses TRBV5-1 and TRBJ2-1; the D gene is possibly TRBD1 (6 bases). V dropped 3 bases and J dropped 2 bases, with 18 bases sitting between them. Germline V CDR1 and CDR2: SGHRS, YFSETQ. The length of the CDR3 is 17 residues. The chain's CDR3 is CASSSLGGTGAYNEQFF. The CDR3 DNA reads TGCGCCAGCAGCTCTTTAGGGGGTACCGGGGCCTACAATGAGCAGTTCTTC.

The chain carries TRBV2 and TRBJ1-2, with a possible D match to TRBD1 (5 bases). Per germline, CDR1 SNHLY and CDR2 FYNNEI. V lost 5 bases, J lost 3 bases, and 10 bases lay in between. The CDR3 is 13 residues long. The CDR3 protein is CASSRGRYYGYTF. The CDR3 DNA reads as TGTGCCAGCAGTCGGGGGAGATACTATGGCTACACCTTC. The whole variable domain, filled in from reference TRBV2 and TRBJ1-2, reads EPEVTQTPSHQVTQMGQEVILRCVPISNHLYFYWYRQILGQKVEFLVSFYNNEISEKSEIFDDQFSVERPDGSNFTLKIRSTKLEDSAMYFCASSRGRYYGYTFGSGTRLTVV.

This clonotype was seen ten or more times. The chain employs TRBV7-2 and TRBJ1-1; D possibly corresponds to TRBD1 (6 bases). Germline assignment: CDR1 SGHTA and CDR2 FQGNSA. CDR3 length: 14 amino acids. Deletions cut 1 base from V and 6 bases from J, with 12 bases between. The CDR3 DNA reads TGTGCCAGCAGCTTAGTACAGGGAGTAGCTGAAGCTTTCTTT. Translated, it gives CASSLVQGVAEAFF.

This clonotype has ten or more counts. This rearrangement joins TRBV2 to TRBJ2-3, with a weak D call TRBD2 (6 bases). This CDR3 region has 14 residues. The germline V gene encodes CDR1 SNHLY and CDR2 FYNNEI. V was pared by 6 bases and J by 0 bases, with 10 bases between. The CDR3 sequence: CASSPGGSTDTQYF. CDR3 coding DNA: TGTGCCAGCAGCCCTGGGGGGAGCACAGATACGCAGTATTTT.

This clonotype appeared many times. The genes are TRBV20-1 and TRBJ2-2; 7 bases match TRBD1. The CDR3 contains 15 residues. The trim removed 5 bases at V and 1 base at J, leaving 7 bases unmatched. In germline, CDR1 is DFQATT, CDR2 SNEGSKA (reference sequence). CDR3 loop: CSAARDRMNTGELFF. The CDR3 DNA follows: TGCAGTGCTGCCCGGGACAGAATGAACACCGGGGAGCTGTTTTTT.

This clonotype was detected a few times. For the CDR3, the DNA is TGTGCCAGCAGTGCGGCCTTGGGCGATGAGCAGTTCTTC. It encodes CASSAALGDEQFF. The gene calls are TRBV27 and TRBJ2-1, with D unresolved. The CDR3 is 13 residues long. The germline CDR1 and CDR2 sequences are MNHEY and SMNVEV (reference sequence). V lost 5 bases and J 8 bases, leaving 13 bases between the germline ends.

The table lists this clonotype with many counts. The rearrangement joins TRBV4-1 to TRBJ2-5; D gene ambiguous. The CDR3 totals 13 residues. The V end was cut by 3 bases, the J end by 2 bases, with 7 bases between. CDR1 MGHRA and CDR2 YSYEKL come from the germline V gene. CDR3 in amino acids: CASSQTPQETQYF. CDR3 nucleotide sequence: TGCGCCAGCAGCCAGACTCCTCAAGAGACCCAGTACTTC.

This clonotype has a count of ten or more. The CDR3 reads CSASPQFYGYTF. CDR3 in DNA: TGCAGTGCTAGCCCACAGTTCTATGGCTACACCTTC. The V gene is TRBV20-1, the J gene TRBJ1-2; D remains unclear. CDR3 length equals 12 residues. The V end lost 3 bases, the J end lost 4 bases, and 9 bases lay between the germline ends. Germline V CDR1 and CDR2: DFQATT, SNEGSKA (reference sequence).

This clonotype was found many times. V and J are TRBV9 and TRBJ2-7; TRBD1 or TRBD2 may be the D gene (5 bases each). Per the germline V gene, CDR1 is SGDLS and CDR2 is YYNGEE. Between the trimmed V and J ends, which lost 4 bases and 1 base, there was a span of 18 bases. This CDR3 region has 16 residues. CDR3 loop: CASSPRPGTSSYEQYF. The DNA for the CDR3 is TGTGCCAGCAGCCCCCGTCCCGGGACGTCTTCCTACGAGCAGTACTTC.

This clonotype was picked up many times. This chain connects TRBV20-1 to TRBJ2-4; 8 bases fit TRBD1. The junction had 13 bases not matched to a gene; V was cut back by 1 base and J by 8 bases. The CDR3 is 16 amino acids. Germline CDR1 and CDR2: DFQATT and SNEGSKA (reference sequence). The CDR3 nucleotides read TGCAGTGCTAGAGGCGCAGGACAGGGAATCCTGGACATTCAGTACTTC. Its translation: CSARGAGQGILDIQYF.

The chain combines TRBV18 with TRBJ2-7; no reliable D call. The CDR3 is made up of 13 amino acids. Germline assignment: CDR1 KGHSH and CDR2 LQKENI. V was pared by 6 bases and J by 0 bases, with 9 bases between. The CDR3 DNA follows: TGTGCCAGCTCCCTCCCTTTCTCCTACGAGCAGTACTTC. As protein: CASSLPFSYEQYF.

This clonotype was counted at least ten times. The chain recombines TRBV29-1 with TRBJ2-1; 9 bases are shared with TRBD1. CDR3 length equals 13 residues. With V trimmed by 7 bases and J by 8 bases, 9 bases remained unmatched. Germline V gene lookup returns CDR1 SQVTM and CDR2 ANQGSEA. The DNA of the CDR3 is TGCAGCGGAGGGACAGGGTTGGGCGATGAGCAGTTCTTC. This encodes CSGGTGLGDEQFF.

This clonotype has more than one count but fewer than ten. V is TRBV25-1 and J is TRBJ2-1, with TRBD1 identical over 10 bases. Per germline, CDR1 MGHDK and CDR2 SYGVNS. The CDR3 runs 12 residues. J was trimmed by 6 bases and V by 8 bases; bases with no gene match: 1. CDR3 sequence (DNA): TGTGCCAGCGGGACAGGGGTCAATGAGCAGTTCTTC. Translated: CASGTGVNEQFF.

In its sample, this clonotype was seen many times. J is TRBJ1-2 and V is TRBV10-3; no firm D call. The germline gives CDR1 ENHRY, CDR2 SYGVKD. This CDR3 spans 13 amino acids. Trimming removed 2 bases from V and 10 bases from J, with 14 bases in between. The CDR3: CAISERWEGSYTF. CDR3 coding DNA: TGTGCCATCAGTGAGCGTTGGGAGGGTTCCTACACCTTC.

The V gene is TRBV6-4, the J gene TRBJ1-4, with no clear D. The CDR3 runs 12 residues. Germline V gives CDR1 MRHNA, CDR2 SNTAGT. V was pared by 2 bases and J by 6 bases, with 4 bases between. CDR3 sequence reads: CASSDGDEKLFF. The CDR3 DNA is TGTGCCAGCAGTGACGGGGATGAAAAACTGTTTTTT.

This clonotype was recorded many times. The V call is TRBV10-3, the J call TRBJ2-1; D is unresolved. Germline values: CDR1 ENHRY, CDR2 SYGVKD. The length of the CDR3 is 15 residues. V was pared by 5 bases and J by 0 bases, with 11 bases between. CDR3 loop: CAISNRPSSYNEQFF. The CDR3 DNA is TGTGCCATCAGTAATCGTCCCAGCTCCTACAATGAGCAGTTCTTC.

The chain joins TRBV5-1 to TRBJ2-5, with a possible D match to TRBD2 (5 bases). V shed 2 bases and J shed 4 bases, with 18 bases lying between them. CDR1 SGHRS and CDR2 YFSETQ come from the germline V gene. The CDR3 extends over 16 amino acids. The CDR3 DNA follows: TGCGCCAGCAGCTTTACGGGGAAGGGATTTGGAGAGACCCAGTACTTC. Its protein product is CASSFTGKGFGETQYF.

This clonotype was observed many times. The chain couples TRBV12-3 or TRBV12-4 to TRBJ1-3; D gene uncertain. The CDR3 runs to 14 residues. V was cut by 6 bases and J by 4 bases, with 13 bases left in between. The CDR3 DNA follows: TGTGCCAGCAGCCGGGTGGCACAGGGAAACACCATATATTTT. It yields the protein CASSRVAQGNTIYF.

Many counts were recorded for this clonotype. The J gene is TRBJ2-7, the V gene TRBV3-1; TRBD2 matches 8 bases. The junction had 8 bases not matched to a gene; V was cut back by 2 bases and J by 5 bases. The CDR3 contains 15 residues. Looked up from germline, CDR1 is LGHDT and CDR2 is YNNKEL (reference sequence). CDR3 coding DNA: TGTGCCAGCAGCCAAATCCCTAGCGGGTCCAACGAGCAGTACTTC. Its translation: CASSQIPSGSNEQYF.

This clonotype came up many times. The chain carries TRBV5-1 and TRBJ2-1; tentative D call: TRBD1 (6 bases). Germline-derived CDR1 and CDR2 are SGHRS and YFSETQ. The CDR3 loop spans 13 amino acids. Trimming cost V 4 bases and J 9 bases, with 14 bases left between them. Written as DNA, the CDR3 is TGCGCCAGCAGCCCATCAGGGGTGGGTGAGCAGTTCTTC. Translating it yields CASSPSGVGEQFF.

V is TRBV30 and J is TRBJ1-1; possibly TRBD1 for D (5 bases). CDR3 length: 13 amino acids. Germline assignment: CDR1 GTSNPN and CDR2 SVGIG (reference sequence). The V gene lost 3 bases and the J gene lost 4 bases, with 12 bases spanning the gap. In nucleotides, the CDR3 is TGTGCCTGGAGAGAGGGCGGGGGCACTGAAGCTTTCTTT. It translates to CAWREGGGTEAFF.

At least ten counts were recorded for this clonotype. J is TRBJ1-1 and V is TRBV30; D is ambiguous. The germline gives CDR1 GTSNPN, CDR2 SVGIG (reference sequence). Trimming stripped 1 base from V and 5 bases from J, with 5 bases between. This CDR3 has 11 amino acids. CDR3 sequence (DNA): TGTGCCTGGAGTGAGTTGACTGAAGCTTTCTTT. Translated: CAWSELTEAFF.

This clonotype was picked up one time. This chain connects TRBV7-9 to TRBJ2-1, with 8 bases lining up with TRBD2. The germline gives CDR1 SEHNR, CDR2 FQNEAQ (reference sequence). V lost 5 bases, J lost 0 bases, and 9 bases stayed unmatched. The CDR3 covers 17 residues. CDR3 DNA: TGTGCCAGCAGCCCACGGGAGGGCTGCAGCTCCTACAATGAGCAGTTCTTC. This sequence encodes CASSPREGCSSYNEQFF.